The 29 T cell receptor beta chains presented below share a single source sample, sequenced in a study of patients and donors after allogeneic stem cell transplantation. One entry per CDR3 protein, called by TCRdb with MiXCR from the RT-PCR reads. The sample holds about 34,000 distinct CDR3 sequences, roughly a third seen once. Sequencing was done on a sample of blood, either unsorted or a sorted T cell fraction (not recorded which). These receptors all come from a human donor who was either an allogeneic HSCT recipient or a stem cell or donor lymphocyte infusion donor (not recorded which). It is not recorded whose cells these are; they may come from a transplant donor.

This clonotype was observed a few times. V and J are TRBV20-1 and TRBJ2-7, with TRBD1 matching over 9 bases. Germline CDR1 reads DFQATT; CDR2 reads SNEGSKA (reference sequence). J lost 5 bases, V lost 2 bases, and 10 bases had no gene match. This CDR3 is 15 amino acids long. As DNA, the CDR3 is TGCAGTGCTAGACCGAGACAGGGGGTTTACGACGAGCAGTACTTC. Translated: CSARPRQGVYDEQYF.

This clonotype has more than one count but fewer than ten. The chain recombines TRBV4-3 with TRBJ2-1, with TRBD2 matching 9 bases. Trimming took 0 bases from V and 8 from J; bases not matched to a gene: 8. The germline CDR1 and CDR2 sequences are LGHNA and YSLEER. The CDR3 has 16 residues. CDR3 residues: CASSQDPVSGGYEQFF. The CDR3, as DNA: TGCGCCAGCAGCCAAGATCCGGTTAGCGGGGGTTATGAGCAGTTCTTC.

This clonotype has more than one count but fewer than ten. The V gene is TRBV19, the J gene TRBJ2-3; 7 bases agree with TRBD2. This CDR3 region has 13 residues. The J segment lost 3 bases and the V segment lost 5 bases, leaving 2 bases of the junction unmatched. Germline V lookup: CDR1 LNHDA, CDR2 SQIVND (reference sequence). The DNA for the CDR3 is TGTGCCAGTAGTCTACTAGCGACAGATACGCAGTATTTT. Translating gives CASSLLATDTQYF.

In this sample, this clonotype turned up a few times. The V and J genes are TRBV12-3 or TRBV12-4 and TRBJ1-3, with unresolved D. The ends were cut back, 3 bases at V and 4 bases at J, with 16 bases in the middle. The CDR3 totals 16 residues. The CDR3: CASSFGLVSLGNTIYF. As DNA, the CDR3 is TGTGCCAGCAGTTTCGGGTTGGTGAGTCTCGGAAACACCATATATTTT.

The chain recombines TRBV6-5 with TRBJ1-2; perhaps TRBD1 as D (5 bases). The CDR3 contains 14 residues. Per germline, CDR1 MNHEY and CDR2 SVGAGI. Trimming stripped 2 bases from V and 8 bases from J, with 15 bases between. CDR3 in DNA: TGTGCCAGCAGTTACCTCGGGACGGGGCGCGGCTACACCTTC. This codes for CASSYLGTGRGYTF.

This clonotype was recorded a few times. The chain employs TRBV12-3 or TRBV12-4 and TRBJ2-1; D might be TRBD1 or TRBD2, each matching 6 bases. This CDR3 has 12 amino acids. The V and J ends lost 4 bases and 8 bases respectively, with 9 bases between them. The CDR3 protein is CASSSEGDEQFF. As DNA, the CDR3 is TGTGCCAGCAGTTCGGAGGGGGATGAGCAGTTCTTC.

V gene TRBV18 combines with J gene TRBJ2-3; the match to TRBD1 covers 7 bases. J lost 2 bases, V lost 3 bases, and 2 bases had no gene match. This CDR3 has 14 amino acids. Per the germline V gene, CDR1 is KGHSH and CDR2 is LQKENI. CDR3 coding DNA: TGTGCCAGCTCACCCGACAGGGACACAGATACGCAGTATTTT. This codes for CASSPDRDTDTQYF.

The V call is TRBV20-1, the J call TRBJ2-1; D remains unclear. The CDR3 is made up of 15 amino acids. The germline gives CDR1 DFQATT, CDR2 SNEGSKA (reference sequence). V was cut by 0 bases and J by 0 bases, with 9 bases left in between. CDR3 loop: CSARDPARSYNEQFF. CDR3 DNA sequence: TGCAGTGCTAGAGATCCGGCCCGCTCCTACAATGAGCAGTTCTTC.

The rearrangement uses TRBV24-1 and TRBJ1-5; D not certain. Germline-derived CDR1 and CDR2 are KGHDR and SFDVKD. Deletions cut 3 bases from V and 3 bases from J, with 8 bases between. CDR3 size: 14 residues. The CDR3 nucleotides read TGTGCCACCAGTGATGCCGGGTACAATCAGCCCCAGCATTTT. Protein: CATSDAGYNQPQHF.

The chain has TRBV4-3 and TRBJ2-1; tentatively, D is TRBD2 (5 bases). This CDR3 is 15 amino acids long. Trimming took 3 bases from V and 0 from J, leaving 9 bases between them. In germline, CDR1 is LGHNA, CDR2 YSLEER. CDR3 residues: CASSQDSDSYNEQFF. CDR3 DNA sequence: TGCGCCAGCAGCCAGGACTCCGACTCCTACAATGAGCAGTTCTTC.

The chain is built from TRBV20-1 and TRBJ2-2; 8 positions agree with TRBD1. The CDR3 runs 14 residues. V shed 6 bases and J 4 bases; nucleotides not matched to a gene: 7. From germline, CDR1 is DFQATT and CDR2 SNEGSKA (reference sequence). Written as DNA, the CDR3 is TGCAGTGCGAGGACAGGGTTAGGCACCGGGGAGCTGTTTTTT. It is translated as CSARTGLGTGELFF.

The chain has TRBV6-6 and TRBJ2-7; D gene ambiguous. Germline V gene data show CDR1 as MNHNY and CDR2 as SVGAGI (reference sequence). V shed 8 bases and J shed 0 bases, with 17 bases lying between them. This CDR3 has 15 amino acids. In DNA, the CDR3 is TGTGCCAGCGGTAAAGGTGGTGTTAGCTCCTACGAGCAGTACGTC. Translation gives CASGKGGVSSYEQYV.

This clonotype has only a few counts. The rearrangement links TRBV6-2 or TRBV6-3 to TRBJ2-1; a weak D match, TRBD2 (6 bases). V gave up 3 bases and J gave up 5 bases, with 11 bases separating them. The CDR3 is 14 amino acids. Germline CDR1 MNHEY, CDR2 SVGEGT. This CDR3 is CASSYWASDNEQFF. The CDR3 DNA sequence: TGTGCCAGCAGTTATTGGGCTAGCGACAATGAGCAGTTCTTC.

The rearrangement uses TRBV3-1 and TRBJ1-6; 10 bases are a match to TRBD1. CDR3 length: 17 amino acids. Germline V gene sequence: CDR1 LGHDT, CDR2 YNNKEL (reference sequence). The junction had 2 bases not matched to a gene; V was cut back by 0 bases and J by 3 bases. CDR3 protein: CASSQETGGGYNSPLHF. The CDR3 DNA is TGTGCCAGCAGCCAAGAGACAGGGGGCGGCTATAATTCACCCCTCCACTTT.

Many counts were recorded for this clonotype. The chain links TRBV7-8 to TRBJ1-4; D possibly corresponds to TRBD1 (5 bases). The V gene lost 5 bases and the J gene lost 2 bases, with 18 bases spanning the gap. CDR3 length: 17 residues. CDR1 is SGHVS and CDR2 is FQNEAQ in the germline V gene. CDR3 loop: CASSAGRWVLTNEKLFF. CDR3 DNA: TGTGCCAGCAGCGCGGGACGTTGGGTGCTGACTAATGAAAAACTGTTTTTT.

The chain is built from TRBV5-1 and TRBJ1-6; no clear D. Germline CDR1 is SGHRS and CDR2 is YFSETQ. The CDR3 covers 13 residues. Trimming cost V 4 bases and J 7 bases, with 9 bases left between them. CDR3 in amino acids: CASSADLNSPLHF. CDR3 bases: TGCGCCAGCAGCGCCGACTTAAATTCACCCCTCCACTTT.

This rearrangement joins TRBV7-3 to TRBJ1-1, with D possibly TRBD1 on 5 matching bases. The CDR3 extends over 12 amino acids. The V and J ends lost 4 bases and 5 bases respectively, with 8 bases between them. CDR1 is SGHTA and CDR2 is FQGTGA in the germline V gene. CDR3 nucleotides: TGTGCCAGCAGCTCCGGGGGGACTGAAGCTTTCTTT. Encoded protein: CASSSGGTEAFF.

In its sample, this clonotype was seen a few times. The chain employs TRBV29-1 and TRBJ1-1; tentative D call: TRBD1 (5 bases). The CDR3 extends over 14 amino acids. The V gene's germline CDR1 is SQVTM and CDR2 ANQGSEA. Trimming shortened V by 6 bases and J by 5 bases, and 19 bases separated the two germline ends. The CDR3: CSVGLQVFSTEAFF. Here the CDR3 DNA reads TGCAGCGTGGGCCTACAGGTTTTCTCGACTGAAGCTTTCTTT.

This clonotype was detected a few times. The V gene is TRBV11-2, the J gene TRBJ1-2; D is unresolved. The CDR3 consists of 14 residues. CDR1 and CDR2 (germline): SGHAT, FQNNGV. Trimming took 4 bases from V and 8 from J, leaving 17 bases between them. CDR3 sequence reads: CASSSLRVREGYTF. The CDR3 DNA is TGTGCCAGCAGCTCCCTAAGGGTTAGGGAAGGCTACACCTTC.

This clonotype came up once. The chain employs TRBV21-1 and TRBJ1-6. TRBV21-1 is deemed a pseudogene. The CDR3 contains 12 residues. The CDR3 reads CASSKEYSPLHF. In DNA form, the CDR3 reads TGTGCCAGCAGCAAAGAGTATTCACCCCTCCACTTT.

The rearrangement uses TRBV14 and TRBJ2-1; TRBD1 might be the D (6 bases). Germline CDR1 and CDR2: SGHDN and FVKESK. The CDR3 runs to 15 residues. V lost 1 base and J 3 bases, leaving 10 bases between the germline ends. CDR3 amino acids: CASSQAGTHYNEQFF. As DNA, the CDR3 is TGTGCCAGCAGCCAAGCCGGGACACACTACAATGAGCAGTTCTTC.

The V gene is TRBV11-3, the J gene TRBJ1-1; TRBD1 might be the D (5 bases). In germline, CDR1 is SGHNT, CDR2 YENEEA. The CDR3 runs to 16 residues. Trimming stripped 5 bases from V and 2 bases from J, with 18 bases between. CDR3 bases: TGTGCCAGCAGCCCCGTGGGGGGAACGGTCAACACTGAAGCTTTCTTT. Its protein is CASSPVGGTVNTEAFF.

The chain is built from TRBV5-1 and TRBJ1-1; D is uncertain. CDR3 length: 11 amino acids. Looked up from germline, CDR1 is SGHRS and CDR2 is YFSETQ. Trimming took off 4 bases at V and 3 bases at J, with 4 bases between the two ends. In DNA form, the CDR3 reads TGCGCCAGCAGCCGGGACACTGAAGCTTTCTTT. Encoded protein: CASSRDTEAFF.

The chain employs TRBV27 and TRBJ2-5; 9 bases are shared with TRBD2. From germline, CDR1 is MNHEY and CDR2 SMNVEV (reference sequence). This CDR3 region has 13 residues. After removal of 7 bases from V and 2 bases from J, the junction contained 2 bases not matched to a gene. CDR3: CASKSGGQETQYF. In DNA, the CDR3 is TGTGCCAGCAAGAGCGGGGGGCAAGAGACCCAGTACTTC.

In this sample, this clonotype turned up a few times. V is TRBV29-1 and J is TRBJ1-1; TRBD1 is a possible D gene (5 bases). Germline V lookup: CDR1 SQVTM, CDR2 ANQGSEA. The CDR3 has 13 amino acids. V gave up 6 bases and J gave up 0 bases, with 11 bases separating them. The CDR3 spells CSVQGKMNTEAFF. CDR3 DNA: TGCAGCGTCCAGGGAAAGATGAACACTGAAGCTTTCTTT.

This sequence joins TRBV6-2 or TRBV6-3 and TRBJ2-7, with 7 bases fitting TRBD2. The CDR3 has 17 residues. Germline loops: CDR1 MNHEY, CDR2 SVGEGT. J gave up 4 bases and V 5 bases, and 17 bases lay outside the gene matches. This chain's CDR3 is CASSRQKTSPTPYEQYF. The CDR3 nucleotides are TGTGCCAGCAGTAGACAGAAGACTAGCCCGACCCCTTACGAGCAGTACTTC.

This clonotype was observed a handful of times. The chain joins TRBV29-1 to TRBJ1-2; D gene uncertain. The germline gives CDR1 SQVTM, CDR2 ANQGSEA. The length of the CDR3 is 11 residues. V was pared by 2 bases and J by 4 bases, with 5 bases between. The CDR3: CSVEMGYGYTF. CDR3 DNA sequence: TGCAGCGTTGAAATGGGCTATGGCTACACCTTC.

The V and J genes are TRBV7-6 and TRBJ1-6; D perhaps matches TRBD1 (5 bases). This CDR3 has 13 amino acids. The V gene's germline CDR1 is SGHVS and CDR2 FNYEAQ. V lost 1 base, J lost 9 bases, and 7 bases lay in between. The CDR3 DNA sequence: TGTGCCAGCAGCTTAGTGGGGGGTTCACCCCTCCACTTT. It yields the protein CASSLVGGSPLHF.

This clonotype came up once. The chain recombines TRBV5-1 with TRBJ2-3, with 7 bases identical to TRBD2. The CDR3 loop spans 16 amino acids. Germline V gives CDR1 SGHRS, CDR2 YFSETQ. The V gene end was trimmed by 1 base and the J gene end by 1 base; junction bases not matched to a gene: 6. The CDR3 coding sequence is TGCGCCAGCAGCTTGATTGTGGGAGGGCGCACAGATACGCAGTATTTT. This gives the protein CASSLIVGGRTDTQYF.